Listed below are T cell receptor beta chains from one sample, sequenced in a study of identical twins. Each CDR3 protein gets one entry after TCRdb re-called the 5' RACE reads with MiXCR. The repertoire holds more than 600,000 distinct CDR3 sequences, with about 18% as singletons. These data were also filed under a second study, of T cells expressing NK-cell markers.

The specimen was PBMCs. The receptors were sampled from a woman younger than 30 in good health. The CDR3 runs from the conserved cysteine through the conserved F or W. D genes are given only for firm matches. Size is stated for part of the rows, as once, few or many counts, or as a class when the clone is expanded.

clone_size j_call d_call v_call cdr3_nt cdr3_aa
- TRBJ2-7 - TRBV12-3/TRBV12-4 TGTGCCAGCAGCACAGGGTATGGGCACGAGCAGTACTTC CASSTGYGHEQYF
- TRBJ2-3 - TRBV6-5 TGTGCCAGCAGTTACTTCGGTAAAACAGATACGCAGTATTTT CASSYFGKTDTQYF
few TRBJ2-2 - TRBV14 TGTGCCAGCAGCCAAGAAGTGCGAGGTAGCTCAACCGGGGAGCTGTTTTTT CASSQEVRGSSTGELFF
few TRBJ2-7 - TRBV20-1 TGCAGTGCTAGTTGGCTTTACGAGCAGTACTTC CSASWLYEQYF
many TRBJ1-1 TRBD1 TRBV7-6 TGTGCCAGCATCTTTACCAGGGGGCAGATTCCCGCTGAAGCTTTCTTT CASIFTRGQIPAEAFF
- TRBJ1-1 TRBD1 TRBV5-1 TGCGCCAGCAGTGACAGGGCGCGCACTGAAGCTTTCTTT CASSDRARTEAFF
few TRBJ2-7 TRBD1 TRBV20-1 TGCAGTGCTAAATCCGGGACAGCGACCTACGAGCAGTACTTC CSAKSGTATYEQYF
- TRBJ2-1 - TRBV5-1 TGCGCCAGCAGCTTGGGCACCGGGACCCTACCCTACAATGAGCAGTTCTTC CASSLGTGTLPYNEQFF
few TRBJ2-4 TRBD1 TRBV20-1 TGCAGTGCTAGAGATCCCTCCTCCGGGACAGTCAAAAACATTCAGTACTTC CSARDPSSGTVKNIQYF
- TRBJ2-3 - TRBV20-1 TGCAGTGCTAGGGGTGAGGCTGATACGCAGTATTTT CSARGEADTQYF
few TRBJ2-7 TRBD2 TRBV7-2 TGTGCCAGCAGCTTAGAGATAGCGCGGGAGGGCCACTTC CASSLEIAREGHF
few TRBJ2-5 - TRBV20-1 TGCAGTGCTAGAGTGGGGACCCAGTACTTC CSARVGTQYF
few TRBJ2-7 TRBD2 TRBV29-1 TGCAGCGTGGTCGTTACTAGCGGGCGATCCTACGAGCAGTACTTC CSVVVTSGRSYEQYF
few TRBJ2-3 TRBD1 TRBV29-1 TGCAGCGTCGCTACCGGGACAGCTTCAGATACGCAGTATTTT CSVATGTASDTQYF
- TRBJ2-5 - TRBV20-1 TGCAGTGCTAGAGAAAGGAACTGGGGCGGGGAGACCCAGTACTTC CSARERNWGGETQYF
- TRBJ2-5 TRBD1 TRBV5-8 TGTGCCAGCAGCGCGAGACAGGGTTCGGAGACCCAGTACTTC CASSARQGSETQYF
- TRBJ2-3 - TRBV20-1 TGCAGTGTTTACACTCCGGGCCAGGGGCCCACAGATACGCAGTATTTT CSVYTPGQGPTDTQYF
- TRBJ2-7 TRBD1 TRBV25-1 TGTGCCAGCACAGGAGAAGCTCGGACAGGATCCTACGAGCAGTACTTC CASTGEARTGSYEQYF
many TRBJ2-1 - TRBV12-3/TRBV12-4 TGTGCCAGCAGTTTCCGGGAGTACTATGAGCAGTTCTTC CASSFREYYEQFF
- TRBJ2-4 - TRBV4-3 TGCGCCAGCAGCCAAGCTCCAGCAGCTACATTAAACATTCAGTACTTC CASSQAPAATLNIQYF
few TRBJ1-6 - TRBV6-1 TGTGCCAGCGCCAGAGGGGGAATCCCTAATTCACCCCTCCACTTT CASARGGIPNSPLHF
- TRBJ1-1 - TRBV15 TGTGCCACCAGCAGAGATCGATCAGGGAACACTGAAGCTTTCTTT CATSRDRSGNTEAFF
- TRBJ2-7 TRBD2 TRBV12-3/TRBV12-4 TGTGCCAGCAGTTGGACTAGCTTCCTCTCCTACGAGCAGTACTTC CASSWTSFLSYEQYF
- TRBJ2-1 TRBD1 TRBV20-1 TGCAGTGCCCCGAGGCGAGGGGGCGCGGGCCAGGCGCGCAGTGAGCAGTTCTTC CSAPRRGGAGQARSEQFF
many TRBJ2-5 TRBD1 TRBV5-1 TGCGCCAGCAGCTGGGGGACAGACCAAGAGACCCAGTACTTC CASSWGTDQETQYF
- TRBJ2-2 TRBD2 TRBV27 TGTGCCAGCAGTCTAACCCCCCTAGCGGGAGAAGACACCGGGGAGCTGTTTTTT CASSLTPLAGEDTGELFF
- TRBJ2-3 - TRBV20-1 TGCAGTGCGGAGGAGGGCTCAACAGATACGCAGTATTTT CSAEEGSTDTQYF
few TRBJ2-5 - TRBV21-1 TGTGCCAGCAGCAAAGGCACCCAAGAGACCCAGTACTTC CASSKGTQETQYF
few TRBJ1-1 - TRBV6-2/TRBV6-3 TGTGCCAGCAGTTACGCGACGGGAGGGACCACTGAAGCTTTCTTT CASSYATGGTTEAFF
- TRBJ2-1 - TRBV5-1 TGCGCCAGCAGCCGGACACGAGGGCCCGATGAGCAGTTCTTC CASSRTRGPDEQFF
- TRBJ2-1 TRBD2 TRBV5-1 TGCGCCAGCAGCGCTAGCGGGATGGGCGATGAGCAGTTCTTC CASSASGMGDEQFF
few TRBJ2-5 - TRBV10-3 TGTGCCACCGGGGACCGGGACGGCCAAGAGACCCAGTACTTC CATGDRDGQETQYF